This T cell receptor beta chain was found in a study of blood T cells in healthy people across ages. Healthy individuals of Caucasian origin from Russia, aged about 6 to 100, served as donors. Using a J-beta primer mix together with a sample-barcoded 5' primer, a second PCR was run for roughly 6 to 12 cycles. A template-switch adaptor containing 12 random nucleotides labeled each cDNA molecule. Each CDR3 protein gets one entry after TCRdb re-called the 5' RACE reads with MiXCR. The sample contains about 1.4 million distinct CDR3 sequences, 55% to 75% of which appear only once. The sequence came from a man younger than 35 in good health. The sequencing input was blood.

CDR3 bases: TGTGCCAGCAGCCAAGATGCGGCGTCGGCCAAAAACATTCAGTACTTC. It specifies CASSQDAASAKNIQYF. The chain is built from TRBV3-1 and TRBJ2-4; D uncertain. The CDR3 sequence is 16 residues long. Germline CDR1 LGHDT, CDR2 YNNKEL (reference sequence). V was trimmed by 0 bases and J by 1 base, leaving 10 bases between them.